Listed here are 20 T cell receptor beta chains from one sample, sequenced in a study of shared T cell receptors in the human thymus. Clones were sequenced by immunoSEQ multiplex PCR, and TCRdb holds only the in-frame ones, with some missing. The table records 500,000 to 750,000 clones, approximately 87% of them present only once. The data also belong to a second study, concerning human thymus T cells.

Sample: thymocytes. The source is a boy in the first two years of life with a congenital heart defect.

The chain joins TRBV7-8 to TRBJ2-7; 10 bases are a match to TRBD2. The CDR3 runs to 21 residues. V shed 1 base, J shed 2 bases, and the junction held 20 bases outside the gene matches. Germline V gene lookup returns CDR1 SGHVS and CDR2 FQNEAQ. The CDR3 region has the DNA TGTGCCAGCAGCTTAGGGGGGCCCGGGAGGAAGGGGACTAGCGATACCTACGAGCAGTACTTC. Amino acids: CASSLGGPGRKGTSDTYEQYF.

V and J are TRBV30 and TRBJ2-5; 14 bases align to TRBD2. The CDR3 sequence is 14 residues long. The germline gives CDR1 GTSNPN, CDR2 SVGIG (reference sequence). Germline trimming cut 5 bases from V and 4 bases from J; bases unmatched to any gene: 3. The CDR3 sequence: CAWRLAGGGETQYF. CDR3 DNA sequence: TGTGCCTGGCGACTAGCGGGAGGGGGAGAGACCCAGTACTTC.

V is TRBV19 and J is TRBJ1-5; tentatively, D is TRBD1 (6 bases). The ends were cut back, 8 bases at V and 3 bases at J, with 14 bases in the middle. CDR1 LNHDA and CDR2 SQIVND come from the germline V gene (reference sequence). This CDR3 has 14 amino acids. The CDR3: CASRTAGDNQPQHF. CDR3 DNA sequence: TGTGCCAGTCGGACAGCCGGTGACAATCAGCCCCAGCATTTT.

V gene TRBV7-8 combines with J gene TRBJ2-5; D ambiguous. The CDR3 extends over 14 amino acids. Germline CDR1 SGHVS, CDR2 FQNEAQ. V was clipped by 0 bases and J by 7 bases, with 12 bases between them. As DNA, the CDR3 is TGTGCCAGCAGCTTAGCGGCAGGAAAATGGACCCAGTACTTC. It translates to CASSLAAGKWTQYF.

The chain is built from TRBV6-1 and TRBJ2-5; 7 bases map to TRBD1. J gave up 3 bases and V 4 bases, and 17 bases lay outside the gene matches. This CDR3 spans 18 amino acids. Germline V gives CDR1 MNHNS, CDR2 SASEGT. The CDR3, as DNA: TGTGCCAGCAGTGCCGACACCCCAGGGGGACGAATCAAAGAGACCCAGTACTTC. Its protein product is CASSADTPGGRIKETQYF.

The J gene is TRBJ1-3, the V gene TRBV14; 10 nucleotides align to TRBD1. Per the germline V gene, CDR1 is SGHDN and CDR2 is FVKESK. The CDR3 sequence is 18 residues long. The V and J ends lost 0 bases and 4 bases, in that order; junction bases with no gene match: 9. CDR3 amino acids: CASSQDWPTGGLGNTIYF. The CDR3 coding sequence is TGTGCCAGCAGCCAAGATTGGCCGACAGGGGGCTTGGGAAACACCATATATTTT.

A few counts support this clone. The V call is TRBV6-6, the J call TRBJ1-3; 8 bases map to TRBD1. V dropped 3 bases and J dropped 2; count of bases not matched to a gene: 6. In germline, CDR1 is MNHNY, CDR2 SVGAGI (reference sequence). This CDR3 has 16 residues. The CDR3 DNA follows: TGTGCCAGCAGTTATTGGGCAGGGGGCCCTGGAAACACCATATATTTT. Its translation is CASSYWAGGPGNTIYF.

This clone was counted between two and nine times. The chain employs TRBV6-6 and TRBJ1-1; 10 nucleotides line up with TRBD1. Trimming cost V 6 bases and J 7 bases; bases outside gene matches: 5. There are 13 residues in the CDR3. Germline CDR1 and CDR2: MNHNY and SVGAGI (reference sequence). The CDR3 DNA reads TGTGCCAGCAGCTCGGACAGGGGGAGTGAAGCTTTCTTT. Its protein product is CASSSDRGSEAFF.

The chain is built from TRBV28 and TRBJ2-2; no clear D gene. The CDR3 is made up of 13 amino acids. Germline values: CDR1 MDHEN, CDR2 SYDVKM. The germline V and J ends were trimmed by 2 bases and 6 bases, with 7 bases remaining between them. This CDR3 reads CASSLQRSGELFF. The CDR3 DNA reads as TGTGCCAGCAGTTTACAACGGTCCGGGGAGCTGTTTTTT.

The chain recombines TRBV11-2 with TRBJ2-1, with 7 nucleotides matching TRBD2. Per the germline V gene, CDR1 is SGHAT and CDR2 is FQNNGV. The V and J ends lost 1 base and 4 bases, in that order; junction bases with no gene match: 10. The CDR3 contains 17 residues. The CDR3 spells CASSLARRTRTYNEQFF. Here the CDR3 DNA reads TGTGCCAGCAGCTTAGCCCGGAGGACTAGAACTTACAATGAGCAGTTCTTC.

This clone was detected only a few times. The chain combines TRBV14 with TRBJ1-3, with D possibly being TRBD1 (5 bases). CDR1 SGHDN and CDR2 FVKESK come from the germline V gene. V was trimmed by 4 bases and J by 0 bases, leaving 22 bases between them. CDR3 length: 19 residues. The CDR3 nucleotides are TGTGCCAGCAGCCCCCAGCACCAGCAGGAGGGACCCTCTGGAAACACCATATATTTT. Protein sequence: CASSPQHQQEGPSGNTIYF.

The genes are TRBV28 and TRBJ2-5; 8 bases map to TRBD1. V lost 8 bases to trimming and J lost 4 bases; unmatched junction nucleotides: 15. This CDR3 is built from 16 residues. CDR1 is MDHEN and CDR2 is SYDVKM in the germline V gene. CDR3 loop: CASVGRQGASGETQYF. CDR3 sequence (DNA): TGTGCCAGCGTGGGTAGGCAGGGGGCTTCAGGAGAGACCCAGTACTTC.

The chain carries TRBV6-5 and TRBJ2-7; 8 bases match TRBD1. The V segment lost 4 bases and the J segment 2 bases; nucleotides outside the gene matches: 4. Looked up from germline, CDR1 is MNHEY and CDR2 is SVGAGI. CDR3 length: 14 amino acids. The CDR3: CASSSRQGTYEQYF. CDR3 DNA sequence: TGTGCCAGCAGTTCCCGACAGGGGACCTACGAGCAGTACTTC.

This clone occurred a few times. The chain links TRBV27 to TRBJ2-3; 9 bases line up with TRBD1. Per the germline V gene, CDR1 is MNHEY and CDR2 is SMNVEV (reference sequence). This CDR3 has 19 residues. V was clipped by 6 bases and J by 0 bases; unmatched bases: 16. The CDR3 is CASSPDRGVAAPSTDTQYF. The CDR3 nucleotides are TGTGCCAGCAGCCCGGACAGGGGAGTAGCGGCCCCCAGCACAGATACGCAGTATTTT.

The J gene is TRBJ1-1, the V gene TRBV7-2, with 10 nucleotides matching TRBD1. CDR3 length equals 18 residues. The V and J ends lost 1 base and 1 base, in that order; junction bases with no gene match: 9. Looked up from germline, CDR1 is SGHTA and CDR2 is FQGNSA. The CDR3 spells CASSLEGPGQGTNTEAFF. The CDR3 bases are TGTGCCAGCAGCTTAGAGGGACCGGGACAGGGGACGAACACTGAAGCTTTCTTT.

The V call is TRBV27, the J call TRBJ2-1, with a tentative D call TRBD1 (5 bases). V dropped 6 bases and J dropped 0 bases, with 12 bases sitting between them. Germline assignment: CDR1 MNHEY and CDR2 SMNVEV (reference sequence). The CDR3 is 15 amino acids. The CDR3 nucleotides are TGTGCCAGCAGCCTAGGGGCAGTCTCCTACAATGAGCAGTTCTTC. Its protein product is CASSLGAVSYNEQFF.

This clone was found a few times. The chain employs TRBV7-8 and TRBJ2-7, with D maybe TRBD1 (6 bases). Per germline, CDR1 SGHVS and CDR2 FQNEAQ. The CDR3 totals 18 residues. Trimming took off 3 bases at V and 3 bases at J, with 24 bases between the two ends. The CDR3 bases are TGTGCCAGCAGCTTCCCGCTTCGGGACGACAGGCGAAACTACGAGCAGTACTTC. It is translated as CASSFPLRDDRRNYEQYF.

The V and J genes are TRBV4-3 and TRBJ1-4; D ambiguous. The CDR3 runs 15 residues. Germline assignment: CDR1 LGHNA and CDR2 YSLEER. The ends were cut back, 0 bases at V and 3 bases at J, with 8 bases in the middle. Written as DNA, the CDR3 is TGCGCCAGCAGCCAAGATTACCAGTCTAATGAAAAACTGTTTTTT. Amino acid sequence: CASSQDYQSNEKLFF.

The chain is built from TRBV4-2 and TRBJ2-7; perhaps TRBD2 as D (6 bases). CDR3 length: 16 residues. V was trimmed by 5 bases and J by 4 bases, leaving 21 bases between them. Germline CDR1 is LGHNA and CDR2 is YNFKEQ. The CDR3 region has the DNA TGTGCCAGCAGCAAAAGGCGGGGAACCTCACCTTACGAGCAGTACTTC. Its protein is CASSKRRGTSPYEQYF.

The chain employs TRBV5-1 and TRBJ2-5; a weak D match, TRBD1 (6 bases). V was cut by 4 bases and J by 5 bases, with 15 bases left in between. The germline V gene has CDR1 SGHRS and CDR2 YFSETQ. This CDR3 region has 14 residues. CDR3: CASSATGRAETQYF. CDR3 DNA: TGCGCCAGCAGCGCGACAGGTAGAGCGGAGACCCAGTACTTC.